This TCR beta chain was sequenced for a study of blood T cell repertoires in COVID-19. Germline CDR1 is LGHNA and CDR2 is YSLEER. The CDR3 consists of 15 residues. Germline trimming cut 4 bases from V and 15 bases from J; bases unmatched to any gene: 13. Generated by immunoSEQ multiplex PCR, the TCRdb table keeps only in-frame clones and is missing some. The sample holds 270,000 or so clones; approximately 77% are singletons and the top ten take roughly 3.1%. V gene TRBV4-3 combines with J gene TRBJ2-1; 12 bases align to TRBD2. The receptor was derived from a woman aged 18 to 35 with acute or convalescent COVID-19. Sequencing input: peripheral blood. The CDR3 reads CASSPQGLAGGGMFF. In DNA form, the CDR3 reads TGCGCCAGCAGCCCCCAGGGACTAGCGGGTGGGGGGATGTTCTTC.